This TCR beta chain was retrieved from a study of T cells after yellow fever vaccination (dated by TCRdb to about 2019). For the study in its entirety: The SMART-Seq v4 Ultra Low Input RNA kit was used to prepare libraries from fractions with low cell numbers. Blood was collected at multiple timepoints before and after primary and secondary immunization, and bulk PBMC replicates and cell subsets were isolated. To follow T-cell clones before and after primary and booster YFV17D yellow fever vaccination, bulk TCR alpha and beta repertoires were sequenced over time. The cohort comprised two healthy male donors, one aged 18 to 30 and one aged 30 to 39 years.

Including the terminal cysteine and phenylalanine, the CDR3 comprises 16 residues. Just CDR3 DNA is preserved here, 48 bases in frame from base 1. CDR1 and CDR2 (SGHTA, FQGNSA) derive from the germline V gene. V loses 1 base of germline sequence and J loses 5 bases, and the interval between the two ends is 15 bases. Overall study results and their limits: FACS-sorted repertoires could contain abundant contaminating clonotypes from the bulk population, so computational filtering was required. The secondary T-cell response was weaker than the primary response but faster, peaking on day 5 instead of day 15. A small fraction of clonotypes appeared in both the CD4 and CD8 compartments, likely as a result of convergent recombination. Most clones expanded after primary vaccination (approximately 95% of CD4 and 80% to 90% of CD8) were re-detected after the booster, suggesting that broad memory maintenance occurred. Because only a couple of donors were included in the study, the extent to which the findings can be generalized is limited.

For sequencing, an Illumina NovaSeq 6000 was employed. Synthesis of TCR cDNA relied on 5'RACE template switching, a step that introduced a universal primer site along with unique molecular identifiers. Priming for cDNA synthesis came from both the TCR alpha and TCR beta constant segments. Library amplification involved two PCR steps, and the second step added sample barcodes and sequencing adapters. Libraries were sequenced on Illumina HiSeq 2500 (2x100 bp) or NovaSeq (2x150 bp). From the authors' description of their analysis: Reads were demultiplexed and collapsed into UMI consensus sequences with MIGEC, and V(D)J alignment was performed with MiXCR. Vaccine-responding clonotypes were defined with edgeR using replicate PBMC samples, requiring FDR below 0.01 and a log2 fold change above 5 up to day 15. CD4 or CD8 identity was assigned to each bulk clonotype according to whether the clonotype was present at higher abundance in the sequenced CD4 repertoire or the sequenced CD8 repertoire. TCRdb itself trimmed the public reads at Q25 with fastp, ran MiXCR and retained productive beta chains. A single entry per CDR3 protein holds the most common genes and DNA from its merged rows. The V and J calls come from TCRdb's annotation, not from the publication. This sample comprises some 300,000 distinct CDR3 sequences, around 8.6% of them detected only once. 3% to 3.5% of the sample is held by the ten biggest clonotypes.

The sample's treatment or condition label, in plain terms: live attenuated yellow fever vaccine strain. A standard Ficoll-Paque protocol was used to isolate PBMCs from peripheral blood. CD4 and CD8 T-cell fractions were isolated with Dynabeads CD4 and CD8 positive selection kits. RNA was extracted with TriZol from bulk PBMCs, CD4 and CD8 fractions, and dextramer-positive and dextramer-negative fractions. A note on this clonotype: This receptor's antigen is unknown. The sample holds no much larger clone one base away, and base qualities are not on file.

The V gene is TRBV7-2 and the J gene is TRBJ1-5; a tentative D match to TRBD1 spans 6 bases. Sequencing was performed on CD4+ T cells sorted from PBMCs, taken 5 days after the yellow fever booster vaccination. The receptor's source is a man younger than 35 who received the YFV17D yellow fever vaccine. At the DNA level, the sequence is TGTGCCAGCAGCTTAGTTTGGCAGGGGCTGGATCAGCCCCAGCATTTT. It encodes CASSLVWQGLDQPQHF.